This T cell receptor (beta chain) was recorded in a study of cytomegalovirus exposure and HLA in healthy donors. The study, taken as a whole, reports: Most TCRs appeared rarely, but some public TCRs recurred in many donors. Some 150 TCR beta chains were listed as cytomegalovirus-associated. The tendency of first-cohort TCR clusters to co-occur in the roughly 120 validation repertoires was identified by a subsequent analysis.

This table comes from immunoSEQ multiplex PCR, and its TCRdb copy is limited to in-frame clones, with some not included. This repertoire shows 300,000 or so clones, roughly 90% found once; its top ten account for around 0.88%. This clone was recorded many times. The antigen remains unidentified. It was the approximately 120-subject validation cohort, separate from the roughly 700-subject first cohort, to which the donors belonged. The germline V gene encodes CDR1 LNHDA and CDR2 SQIVND (reference sequence). The CDR3 runs 15 residues. Trimming stripped 6 bases from V and 1 base from J, with 15 bases between.

The clonotype comes from a man between 25 and 39 years old in good health and CMV-seronegative. The V gene is TRBV19, the J gene TRBJ1-1; possibly TRBD1 for D (6 bases). The specimen sequenced was PBMCs. The CDR3 region is CASRPQGTSNTEAFF. The CDR3, as DNA: TGTGCCAGTAGGCCACAGGGTACTTCGAACACTGAAGCTTTCTTT.